This T cell receptor (beta chain) was found in a study of human T cells and chemical hapten exposure. Study information: There were per-sample TCR yield variations, arising mainly from small pooled library volume differences. Study-wide results and caveats: TCRs at a frequency above 1 in 1000 stayed unchanged with DPC sensitization. Clustering by CDR3 similarity yielded significantly more large clusters from expanded TCRs than controls.

MiXCR, run by TCRdb on the RACE reads, gives a single entry per CDR3 protein. The sample lists about 400,000 distinct CDR3 sequences, around 6% occurring once. Time point specified: patch test 2, 6 weeks after DPC sensitization. Treatment denoted: therapeutic diphenylcyclopropenone sensitization with weekly scalp DPC. On this clonotype itself: Antigen unknown.

The CDR3 spans 14 residues. V was pared by 6 bases and J by 3 bases, with 7 bases of the junction left unmatched. The germline V gene encodes CDR1 MNHEY and CDR2 SMNVEV (reference sequence). The sample in question was whole blood, obtained in connection with sensitization to the hapten diphenylcyclopropenone (DPC). The chain joins TRBV27 to TRBJ1-2, with 7 bases aligning to TRBD1. The sequence was obtained from a young woman with alopecia areata. Some clones in this sample may be carry-over from other donors' samples. In DNA, the CDR3 is TGTGCCAGCAGAGAGAGGGACAGTTACTATGGCTACACCTTC. This encodes CASRERDSYYGYTF.